Reported below is one T cell receptor (beta chain). Its specificity is unknown. Other DNA sequences in this sample translate to the same CDR3. V lost 2 bases, J lost 1 base, and 5 bases stayed unmatched. Germline-derived CDR1 and CDR2 are KGHSH and LQKENI. This CDR3 comprises 15 residues. The data are from a study of shared clonotypes between healthy human individuals. Study conclusions and caveats: Naive subsets generally exceeded memory subsets in estimated richness. Non-shared clonotypes showed lower generation probabilities than clonotypes common to all four donors.

Assay execution took place at the deep level. TCRdb's table, derived via immunoSEQ multiplex PCR, lists solely in-frame clones and lacks some. Altogether more than 2 million clones are present, approximately 94% being singletons, with the ten largest covering roughly 0.13%. CD45RA+ naive and CD45RA-negative memory subsets were separated from CD4+ cells. The receptor comes from a man aged 18 to 35 in good health. The source material was naive CD4+ T cells sorted from blood. Subset described: CD45RA+ positively selected. The genes are TRBV18 and TRBJ2-7, with 7 positions matching TRBD2. The CDR3 loop reads CASSPGRGGSYEQYF. CDR3 sequence (DNA): TGTGCCAGCTCACCAGGACGGGGAGGGTCCTACGAGCAGTACTTC.